This T cell receptor (beta chain) was sequenced for a study of T cells in Graves' hyperthyroidism and ophthalmopathy. Overall study findings and caveats: Among clonotypes expanded in thyroid above 0.001, most were also found in blood. Stable hyperthyroidism was told apart from ophthalmopathy by a model built on 13 V-J features.

Each diagnosis drew on symptoms, thyroxine, TRAb, thyroid ultrasound and orbital computed tomography findings. Extraction of PBMCs used around 9.6 ml of fresh peripheral blood. For this clonotype: Its antigen remains unidentified.

Using RNA transcripts as the source, TCR beta CDR3 regions were amplified. Initially, a first-round RT-PCR of the TCR CDR3 employed the HTBI primer set. TCRdb reanalysed the multiplex PCR reads using MiXCR and keeps one entry per CDR3 protein. The profile shows 500,000 to 600,000 distinct CDR3 sequences, less than 20% of them singletons. There are 16 residues in the CDR3. CDR1 is SEHNR and CDR2 is FQNEAQ in the germline V gene (reference sequence). V was trimmed by 5 bases and J by 3 bases, leaving 20 bases between them. The receptor was isolated from a man in his forties with Graves' ophthalmopathy. This rearrangement joins TRBV7-9 to TRBJ2-7, with D perhaps given as TRBD1 or TRBD2 (5 bases each). Sequencing was done on a sample of blood. The CDR3 DNA reads as TGTGCCAGCAGCAAAACCGGGACCATCAAAATCTACGAGCAGTACTTC. Translation: CASSKTGTIKIYEQYF.